These 10 T cell receptor beta chains share one sample of origin, sequenced in a study of early T cells in non-severe SARS-CoV-2 infection. In TCRdb, the 5' RACE reads were re-called with MiXCR into one record per CDR3 protein. The top ten hold roughly 15% of the sample, which has 29,000 or so distinct CDR3 sequences, 9.5% to 10% seen once. Sequencing was performed on whole blood. The receptors originated from an adult who was a healthcare worker with PCR-confirmed SARS-CoV-2 infection or an uninfected control (not recorded which).

The J gene is TRBJ2-5, the V gene TRBV3-1; no clear D. The CDR3 loop spans 13 amino acids. Germline lookup yields CDR1 LGHDT and CDR2 YNNKEL (reference sequence). V dropped 4 bases and J dropped 5 bases, with 11 bases sitting between them. CDR3 region: CASSPAAPETQYF. The CDR3 DNA follows: TGTGCCAGCAGCCCTGCTGCCCCCGAGACCCAGTACTTC.

This clonotype was seen at least ten times. In nucleotides, the CDR3 is TGTGCCACCAGTGCCGGGATCAACTATGGCTACACCTTC. Translating it yields CATSAGINYGYTF. V is TRBV24-1 and J is TRBJ1-2; no definite D call. The CDR3 length is 13 residues. V lost 5 bases and J lost 2, with 8 bases in between. Germline CDR1 reads KGHDR; CDR2 reads SFDVKD.

By sample share, this clonotype is medium-sized. This rearrangement joins TRBV20-1 to TRBJ1-4, with D hard to call. Trimming removed 2 bases from V and 8 bases from J, with 6 bases in between. The CDR3 is made up of 11 amino acids. The V gene's germline CDR1 is DFQATT and CDR2 SNEGSKA (reference sequence). The CDR3 sequence: CSARKKEKLFF. CDR3 in DNA: TGCAGTGCTAGAAAGAAGGAAAAACTGTTTTTT.

The chain recombines TRBV5-5 with TRBJ1-4, with D perhaps matching TRBD1 (6 bases). V lost 4 bases to trimming and J lost 9 bases, with 10 bases between them. The CDR3 has 12 amino acids. Germline V lookup: CDR1 SGHKS, CDR2 YYEKEE (reference sequence). CDR3 sequence reads: CASSQGLKKLFF. For the CDR3, the DNA is TGTGCCAGCAGCCAGGGGTTGAAAAAACTGTTTTTT. Complete variable domain (other parts from reference TRBV5-5 and TRBJ1-4): DAGVTQSPTHLIKTRGQQVTLRCSPISGHKSVSWYQQVLGQGPQFIFQYYEKEERGRGNFPDRFSARQFPNYSSELNVNALLLGDSALYLCASSQGLKKLFFGSGTQLSVL.

This clonotype was observed many times. The CDR3 bases are TGCAGCGTTGAAGTAGGGTTAGTGGGTACTGAAGCTTTCTTT. Its translation: CSVEVGLVGTEAFF. The chain recombines TRBV29-1 with TRBJ1-1; no clear D gene. V gave up 1 base and J gave up 5 bases, with 14 bases separating them. CDR1 and CDR2 (germline): SQVTM, ANQGSEA. This CDR3 is built from 14 residues.

This clonotype was picked up many times. V is TRBV29-1 and J is TRBJ1-2, with D unclear. Germline CDR1 and CDR2: SQVTM and ANQGSEA. Trimming removed 6 bases from V and 12 bases from J, with 20 bases in between. This CDR3 comprises 12 residues. CDR3 sequence reads: CSVRPVRMENTF. The DNA for the CDR3 is TGCAGCGTACGCCCGGTGAGGATGGAAAACACCTTC. The variable domain in full, completed from reference TRBV29-1 and TRBJ1-2, reads SAVISQKPSRDICQRGTSLTIQCQVDSQVTMMFWYRQQPGQSLTLIATANQGSEATYESGFVIDKFPISRPNLTFSTLTVSNMSPEDSSIYLCSVRPVRMENTFGSGTRLTVV.

This clonotype was observed many times. This sequence joins TRBV30 and TRBJ2-3, with D perhaps TRBD2 (6 bases). Per germline, CDR1 GTSNPN and CDR2 SVGIG (reference sequence). The CDR3 runs to 12 residues. V shed 2 bases and J shed 6 bases, with 9 bases lying between them. This chain's CDR3 is CAWSLTSDTQYF. In DNA, the CDR3 is TGTGCCTGGAGTCTCACTAGCGATACGCAGTATTTT.

This clonotype was recorded at least ten times. The chain has TRBV7-9 and TRBJ1-2, with D unresolved. Between the trimmed V and J ends, which lost 1 base and 5 bases, there was a span of 5 bases. Germline V gives CDR1 SEHNR, CDR2 FQNEAQ (reference sequence). CDR3 length: 12 amino acids. Here the CDR3 reads CASSLEEYGYTF. The DNA for the CDR3 is TGTGCCAGCAGCTTAGAGGAGTATGGCTACACCTTC.

The table lists this clonotype with a few counts. The V and J genes are TRBV7-3 and TRBJ1-6, with D hard to call. There are 13 residues in the CDR3. CDR1 SGHTA and CDR2 FQGTGA come from the germline V gene. V was clipped by 0 bases and J by 14 bases, with 11 bases between them. CDR3 nucleotides: TGTGCCAGCAGCTTAACTTCCGTGCAAGCCCTCCACTTT. Translation: CASSLTSVQALHF.

The table lists this clonotype with many counts. This chain links TRBV7-2 with TRBJ2-6; maybe TRBD2 (5 bases). The CDR3 is made up of 17 amino acids. V lost 4 bases, J lost 0 bases, and 13 bases lay in between. Germline assignment: CDR1 SGHTA and CDR2 FQGNSA. The CDR3 sequence: CASSSAGFHSGANVLTF. DNA for the CDR3: TGTGCCAGCAGCTCCGCGGGTTTTCACTCTGGGGCCAACGTCCTGACTTTC.